The 4 T cell receptor beta chains reported below all come from one sample, sequenced in a study of cytomegalovirus exposure and HLA in healthy donors. This PCR relied on a set of 60 Vbeta primers and 13 Jbeta primers. Libraries were prepared by immunoSEQ multiplex PCR; TCRdb keeps only in-frame clonotypes and omits some of them. The sample records around 130,000 clones, 75% to 90% being singletons. Sequences were obtained from PBMCs. These TCRs come from a woman aged 25 to 45 in good health and CMV-seropositive.

The V and J genes are TRBV10-3 and TRBJ2-3; 11 bases map to TRBD2. Germline CDR1 is ENHRY and CDR2 is SYGVKD. V dropped 0 bases and J dropped 2; count of bases not matched to a gene: 4. The CDR3 totals 17 residues. As DNA, the CDR3 is TGTGCCATCAGTGAGTCGACTAGCGGGGCCTTCACAGATACGCAGTATTTT. The encoded protein is CAISESTSGAFTDTQYF.

The J gene is TRBJ1-3, the V gene TRBV10-3; 7 bases are a match to TRBD1. The CDR3 sequence is 15 residues long. Germline V CDR1 and CDR2: ENHRY, SYGVKD. V lost 10 bases to trimming and J lost 3 bases; unmatched junction nucleotides: 12. The CDR3 loop reads CATTEGAVVGNTIYF. As DNA, the CDR3 is TGTGCCACCACCGAGGGGGCAGTGGTTGGAAACACCATATATTTT.

The CDR3 loop reads CASSAGTDTQYF. CDR3 coding DNA: TGTGCCAGCAGTGCGGGGACAGATACGCAGTATTTT. The chain is built from TRBV25-1 and TRBJ2-3, with D tentatively TRBD2 (5 bases). CDR3 length: 12 residues. V dropped 4 bases and J dropped 3 bases, with 5 bases sitting between them. Germline-derived CDR1 and CDR2 are MGHDK and SYGVNS.

CDR3 DNA sequence: TGTGCCAGCAGTTTAGCCGGGACACGGAACGGCTACACCTTC. This gives the protein CASSLAGTRNGYTF. V gene TRBV28 combines with J gene TRBJ1-2, with D maybe TRBD1 (6 bases). This CDR3 is built from 14 residues. Trimming stripped 2 bases from V and 8 bases from J, with 15 bases between. Germline CDR1 MDHEN, CDR2 SYDVKM.